This T cell receptor (beta chain) was recovered during a study of blood T cells in healthy people across ages. Findings and caveats of the study: More naive CD4+ cells and higher diversity were found in long-lived than in aged donors. Diversity of TCR beta per million T cells declined in a roughly linear way with age.

A sample-barcoded 5' primer and a J-beta primer mix were used in a second PCR of about 6 to 12 cycles. TCRdb used MiXCR to reprocess the 5' RACE reads, holding one entry per CDR3 protein. The sample lists 450,000 to 700,000 distinct CDR3 sequences; about 26% were seen once. This clonotype has only a few counts. Its cognate antigen is unknown. Germline V gives CDR1 KGHSH, CDR2 LQKENI. V dropped 2 bases and J dropped 0 bases, with 17 bases sitting between them. This CDR3 contains 17 residues. This TCR was sampled from a woman in her 70s in good health. The J gene is TRBJ2-7, the V gene TRBV18; tentatively, D is TRBD2 (5 bases). Sequencing was performed on blood. In nucleotides, the CDR3 is TGTGCCAGCTCACCATATAGCGCCGGAGTCAGCTCCTACGAGCAGTACTTC. Protein product: CASSPYSAGVSSYEQYF. The variable domain in full, completed from reference TRBV18 and TRBJ2-7, reads NAGVMQNPRHLVRRRGQEARLRCSPMKGHSHVYWYRQLPEEGLKFMVYLQKENIIDESGMPKERFSAEFPKEGPSILRIQQVVRGDSAAYFCASSPYSAGVSSYEQYFGPGTRLTVT.